The rows below give T cell receptor beta chains drawn from one sample of a study of CD4 T cells in relation to SARS-CoV-2 and coronaviruses. These receptors lack a known antigen. TCRdb's table, derived via immunoSEQ multiplex PCR, lists solely in-frame clones and lacks some. The repertoire holds about 24,000 clones, around 79% seen once, with 18% in the top ten. Sequenced: CD4+ T cells from PBMCs, cultured in vitro. All receptors derive from a human donor in good health. Each CDR3 is given with its conserved first and last residue.

CDR3 protein,V gene
CASSPSLLTSSGNTIYF,TRBV18
CASSPSPRNTEAFF,TRBV18
CSASGLAGVTDTQYF,TRBV20-1
CASSLDNNEQYF,TRBV19
CASSQDRERPQHF,TRBV14
CASSLATGKSSGANVLTF,TRBV5-1
CASGLGTGVEQFF,TRBV12-5
CATRTGRINEQFF,TRBV15
CASSPRDRYNEQFF,TRBV18
CSASLASGRAVETQYF,TRBV20-1
CASSPLLGGDTEAFF,TRBV18
CAISESRGFRSETQYF,TRBV10-3
CASKGSNNQPQHF,TRBV2
CASSLGVAGGQDTQYF,TRBV6-5
CASSLVQGYEQYF,TRBV5-6
CASNRGLDRNEQFF,TRBV10-1
CASRRGEWYQPQHF,TRBV10-2
CASSQGGTGNFYEQYF,TRBV4-1
CASSYSPPSGIYNEQFF,TRBV6-2/TRBV6-3
CASRTPVVNQPQHF,TRBV19
CSVVGSGGVNEAFF,TRBV29-1
CAWSRDRANEQYF,TRBV30
CATMFSANTEAFF,TRBV15
CATFQETQYF,TRBV12-3/TRBV12-4
CASGLGTGPNQPQHF,TRBV12-5
CASSLGTDYEQYF,TRBV4-1
CASSSDEVAGGLEQFF,TRBV13
CASSWTGGDYGYTF,TRBV5-5
CAWNGGRVKETQYF,TRBV30
CASSEGAVSSQPQHF,TRBV2
CASSRIKGQGRSYEQYF,TRBV4-1
CASGEREWNF,TRBV2
CASKDGANVLTF,TRBV7-3
CAISESTDLAGYGYTF,TRBV10-3
CASRAQSGYYGYTF,TRBV5-5
CASSTDYEQYF,TRBV5-1
CASSVDSGVSGGQFF,TRBV9
CASSQWGSNQPQHF,TRBV7-9
CASSISWRDNEQFF,TRBV19
CASSVVGLAGGQETQYF,TRBV9
CASGSIQTNEQFF,TRBV12-5
CASSPYRGQTEAFF,TRBV6-5
CATPHEQFF,TRBV24-1
CASSERMNTEAFF,TRBV2
CASSFGGQAKNIQYF,TRBV5-1
CASSSGNEKLFF,TRBV2
CASSLTSGQETQYF,TRBV9
CASSSTPGTGAGETQYF,TRBV7-3
CASRSSDRGLRQPQHF,TRBV6-6
CAWSKRTGRQTTNEKLFF,TRBV30
CASSIGVTDTQYF,TRBV19
CASSLDQGVEQYF,TRBV5-1
CASSLWDSKPNSPLHF,TRBV3-1/TRBV3-2
CSARGTDTQYF,TRBV20-1
CASSTPPPGAYEQYF,TRBV19
CASSLGSGGGYNSPLHF,TRBV5-6
CASSQVAGVLDEQYF,TRBV4-1
CASSLVGIENTEAFF,TRBV5-1
CASSFGTDTEAFF,TRBV7-3